The entry below gives a single T cell receptor (beta chain) sequence along with its context. This clone was seen just once. Its antigen is not yet known. Base qualities are not provided; no much larger clone lies one nucleotide away. The time point label here, explained by the study, means: baseline before first vaccination. Vaccinee samples came from UK trials COV001 and COV002, including a single-blind randomized controlled phase 2/3 trial of AZD1222 (ChAdOx1 nCoV-19) in healthy adults. For TCRbeta chain sequencing, PBMC samples from trial participants were taken at day 0 and at day 28 after the second dose. Reading the germline V gene gives CDR1 ENHRY and CDR2 SYGVKD. Clipping removes 3 bases from V and 5 bases from J, with 4 as the unmatched junction base count. Spanning cysteine to phenylalanine, the CDR3 consists of 14 amino acids. Of the read, only the CDR3 DNA is kept; its 42 bases are in frame from base 1.

The data belong to a study of T cell responses to AZD1222 COVID-19 vaccine (dated by TCRdb to about 2021). At the level of the whole study: AZD1222 recipients whose second dose came at about 4 weeks and those whose second dose came at about 12 weeks were combined into one group, since spike-specific TCR depth and breadth did not differ between the two schedules. Trial participants were enrolled into age subgroups of 18-55, 56-69 and 70-plus years, which contained about 160, 30 and 59 TCR-sequenced participants, respectively. TCR sequencing covered more than 230 trial participants: 207 given two doses of AZD1222 and approximately 25 given two doses of MenACWY control vaccine. Results and caveats for the whole study, not just this receptor: Only a handful of AZD1222 recipients were SARS-CoV-2 seropositive at baseline, limiting conclusions about previously exposed vaccinees. The 56-69-year group was small, and its depth increase did not reach significance, likely because of low power. After two AZD1222 doses, both the breadth and the depth of spike-specific TCRs were significantly higher than at day 0 and than in MenACWY recipients. Because no day 14 peak-response samples were available, the repertoires could be characterized only after the peak T cell response. The vaccine-associated CD4 TCRs covered the entire spike protein, and the dominant responses fell in regions 160-218 and 743-854. Participants were mostly white British, with more females than males. The authors suggested clonal diversity may have been underestimated. Reportedly, almost half of the unique spike-specific TCRs recognized epitopes lying outside the regions that are mutated in the B.1.351 and B.1.1.7 variants.

The CDR3 regions of human TCRbeta chains were subjected to immunosequencing. For the original study's pipeline: TCRs in the repertoires were compared against a reference library of SARS-CoV-2-specific TCRs that had been generated with the MIRA antigen-specificity platform. Breadth meant the fraction of unique TCRs that were SARS-CoV-2-associated, whereas depth meant the fraction of total T cells that were SARS-CoV-2-associated. Each spike-specific TCR was assigned to its reactive spike region and to a CD4 or CD8 class using the MIRA data. Log10-transformed breadth and depth values were compared by one-way ANOVA with Sidak's multiple comparisons tests. TCRdb holds this immuneACCESS table with in-frame rearrangements only. Some clones are missing; in checked studies, unresolved V genes explain under half, and the rest has no known cause. V and J calls and clone size are those listed in that table; D and trimming were worked out from the DNA. For this sample there are 90,000 to 120,000 clones; approximately 90% appear just once. 20% to 25% of the sample belongs to the ten largest clones.

Specimen: peripheral blood, collected on day 0 of AZD1222 vaccination. This chain joins TRBV10-3 to TRBJ2-5; 9 central bases correspond to TRBD1. The receptor comes from an adult in good health. The DNA sequence is TGTGCCATCAGTGACCCTACAGGGGGCGAGACCCAGTACTTC. It encodes CAISDPTGGETQYF.